This passage covers 26 T cell receptor beta chains from one sample sequenced in a study of T-cell memory formation after mild COVID-19. TCRdb reprocessed the 5' RACE reads with MiXCR, giving one entry per CDR3 protein. The sample lists around 220,000 distinct CDR3 sequences, less than 20% occurring once. The material sequenced was PBMCs or a T cell subset sorted from them (not recorded which). These receptors came from a man between 18 and 29 years old who had mild COVID-19 (a few samples of this study predate the infection). Cell type and time point are not known.

The J gene is TRBJ2-1, the V gene TRBV5-1, with 11 positions matching TRBD2. The trim removed 3 bases at V and 2 bases at J, leaving 1 base unmatched. CDR1 and CDR2 from the germline V gene are SGHRS and YFSETQ. The CDR3 totals 15 residues. In nucleotides, the CDR3 is TGCGCCAGCAGCTGGGGACTAGCGGCCTACAATGAGCAGTTCTTC. Its translation is CASSWGLAAYNEQFF. The full variable domain, in which reference TRBV5-1 and TRBJ2-1 provide the parts outside the CDR3, is KAGVTQTPRYLIKTRGQQVTLSCSPISGHRSVSWYQQTPGQGLQFLFEYFSETQRNKGNFPGRFSGRQFSNSRSEMNVSTLELGDSALYLCASSWGLAAYNEQFFGPGTRLTVL.

In its sample, this clonotype was seen many times. This chain links TRBV6-5 with TRBJ2-3; D ambiguous. V lost 0 bases, J lost 0 bases, and 4 bases lay in between. CDR3 length: 14 amino acids. Germline CDR1 reads MNHEY; CDR2 reads SVGAGI. The CDR3 protein is CASSYSASTDTQYF. In nucleotides, the CDR3 is TGTGCCAGCAGTTACTCGGCTAGCACAGATACGCAGTATTTT.

There are a few counts of this clonotype. The chain is built from TRBV9 and TRBJ2-7; 8 bases fit TRBD1. The CDR3 has 14 amino acids. The trim removed 2 bases at V and 5 bases at J, leaving 6 bases unmatched. CDR1 and CDR2 (germline): SGDLS, YYNGEE. Written as DNA, the CDR3 is TGTGCCAGCAGCGTCAGGCAGGGGGCCGACGAGCAGTACTTC. This codes for CASSVRQGADEQYF.

The chain uses TRBV24-1 and TRBJ2-1; 11 positions match TRBD2. The V segment lost 11 bases and the J segment 7 bases; nucleotides outside the gene matches: 30. Germline V lookup: CDR1 KGHDR, CDR2 SFDVKD. The CDR3 has 21 amino acids. The CDR3 here is CAKPRDRAPPLLAGVWNEQFF. The DNA of the CDR3 is TGTGCCAAGCCCCGGGACAGGGCCCCACCATTACTAGCGGGGGTGTGGAATGAGCAGTTCTTC.

This chain links TRBV18 with TRBJ1-2, with TRBD1 matching over 9 bases. V shed 4 bases and J 10 bases; nucleotides not matched to a gene: 7. The CDR3 is made up of 13 amino acids. CDR1 and CDR2 (germline): KGHSH, LQKENI. The CDR3 DNA reads TGTGCCAGCTCACGGAGGGACAGGGAGGTCTACACCTTC. Amino acid sequence: CASSRRDREVYTF.

This chain links TRBV9 with TRBJ1-1, with D perhaps matching TRBD1 (6 bases). CDR1 is SGDLS and CDR2 is YYNGEE in the germline V gene. This CDR3 is 15 amino acids long. Trimming shortened V by 4 bases and J by 3 bases, and 16 bases separated the two germline ends. The DNA of the CDR3 is TGTGCCAGCAGCCCAGTACAGGGATCGGACACTGAAGCTTTCTTT. This codes for CASSPVQGSDTEAFF.

The chain employs TRBV7-8 and TRBJ1-2; D remains unclear. The CDR3 runs to 13 residues. V was trimmed by 10 bases and J by 2 bases, leaving 14 bases between them. From germline, CDR1 is SGHVS and CDR2 FQNEAQ. The CDR3 DNA sequence: TGTGCCACCGGCCGAGCGGGAAACTATGGCTACACCTTC. It yields the protein CATGRAGNYGYTF.

J is TRBJ1-5 and V is TRBV7-3; tentative D call: TRBD1 (5 bases). The V and J ends lost 7 bases and 3 bases respectively, with 16 bases between them. This CDR3 is built from 15 residues. Per the germline V gene, CDR1 is SGHTA and CDR2 is FQGTGA. The CDR3 DNA sequence: TGTGCCAGCACCTCCGGGGGAGGAGACAATCAGCCCCAGCATTTT. It is translated as CASTSGGGDNQPQHF.

This clonotype was picked up a small number of times. CDR3 in DNA: TGTGCCAGCAGTTCCGGGACAGGGGAAATAGTTGGAGCTTTCTTT. It is translated as CASSSGTGEIVGAFF. J is TRBJ1-1 and V is TRBV12-3 or TRBV12-4, with 10 bases lining up with TRBD1. The CDR3 totals 15 residues. Germline trimming cut 4 bases from V and 10 bases from J; bases unmatched to any gene: 12.

This clonotype was counted many times. The rearrangement links TRBV6-2 or TRBV6-3 to TRBJ2-1, with D maybe TRBD2 (5 bases). The germline V gene has CDR1 MNHEY and CDR2 SVGEGT. Trimming removed 0 bases from V and 6 bases from J, with 15 bases in between. The CDR3 is 16 residues long. The CDR3: CASSYSAGPLVNEQFF. CDR3 nucleotides: TGTGCCAGCAGTTACTCTGCGGGCCCCCTGGTCAATGAGCAGTTCTTC.

The chain joins TRBV11-2 to TRBJ2-7; 9 bases are a match to TRBD1. J gave up 1 base and V 5 bases, and 3 bases lay outside the gene matches. CDR1 SGHAT and CDR2 FQNNGV come from the germline V gene. The CDR3 length is 14 residues. Here the CDR3 reads CASSRGQGSYEQYF. Here the CDR3 DNA reads TGTGCCAGCAGCCGAGGACAGGGGTCCTACGAGCAGTACTTC.

The chain joins TRBV24-1 to TRBJ1-2; no clear D gene. V dropped 4 bases and J dropped 5 bases, with 10 bases sitting between them. The germline gives CDR1 KGHDR, CDR2 SFDVKD. The CDR3 length is 13 residues. The CDR3, as DNA: TGTGCCACCAGTGAGAGTCGGGATTATGGCTACACCTTC. Its protein is CATSESRDYGYTF.

J is TRBJ1-1 and V is TRBV2; possible D gene TRBD1, 6 bases. CDR3 size: 15 residues. Germline CDR1 is SNHLY and CDR2 is FYNNEI. The V end lost 6 bases, the J end lost 2 bases, and 16 bases lay between the germline ends. The CDR3 coding sequence is TGTGCCAGCAGCTGGGGGCCCAGGGGTAACACTGAAGCTTTCTTT. Amino acids: CASSWGPRGNTEAFF.

The rearrangement joins TRBV5-1 to TRBJ2-6, with D possibly being TRBD1 (5 bases). The V end lost 2 bases, the J end lost 0 bases, and 9 bases lay between the germline ends. Germline CDR1 reads SGHRS; CDR2 reads YFSETQ. CDR3 length equals 16 residues. For the CDR3, the DNA is TGCGCCAGCAGCTTCCGACAGATCTCTGGGGCCAACGTCCTGACTTTC. Residues: CASSFRQISGANVLTF. The variable domain in full, with the rest retrieved from reference TRBV5-1 and TRBJ2-6, is KAGVTQTPRYLIKTRGQQVTLSCSPISGHRSVSWYQQTPGQGLQFLFEYFSETQRNKGNFPGRFSGRQFSNSRSEMNVSTLELGDSALYLCASSFRQISGANVLTFGAGSRLTVL.

This clonotype came up a few times. The chain joins TRBV7-9 to TRBJ1-1; D uncertain. CDR3 size: 13 residues. CDR1 is SEHNR, CDR2 FQNEAQ, per germline (reference sequence). With 5 bases removed from V and 5 bases from J, the gap between germline ends came to 12 bases. The CDR3 DNA reads TGTGCCAGCAGCCCCGAGGGAGGGACTGAAGCTTTCTTT. Its translation is CASSPEGGTEAFF.

This clonotype was found a few times. The chain combines TRBV12-3 or TRBV12-4 with TRBJ2-7, with D uncertain. This CDR3 has 13 residues. V was pared by 10 bases and J by 3 bases, with 16 bases between. The CDR3 region has the DNA TGTGCCACCCTTAAACCACGTAGCTACGAGCAGTACGTC. Its translation is CATLKPRSYEQYV.

The rearrangement joins TRBV10-3 to TRBJ2-6; no reliable D call. V was shortened by 0 bases and J by 4 bases, with 4 bases between the two germline ends. The CDR3 contains 14 residues. Germline CDR1 and CDR2: ENHRY and SYGVKD. The CDR3 protein is CAISESPGANVLTF. The CDR3 DNA follows: TGTGCCATCAGTGAGTCGCCCGGGGCCAACGTCCTGACTTTC.

This clonotype was observed a few times. The rearrangement links TRBV7-2 to TRBJ1-4; D unresolved. CDR1 is SGHTA and CDR2 is FQGNSA in the germline V gene. Trimming took 7 bases from V and 2 from J, leaving 11 bases between them. The CDR3 consists of 14 residues. The chain's CDR3 is CASKYGATNEKLFF. The CDR3 nucleotides are TGTGCCAGCAAATACGGAGCCACTAATGAAAAACTGTTTTTT. Together with reference TRBV7-2 and TRBJ1-4, the CDR3 gives the full variable domain: GAGVSQSPSNKVTEKGKDVELRCDPISGHTALYWYRQSLGQGLEFLIYFQGNSAPDKSGLPSDRFSAERTGGSVSTLTIQRTQQEDSAVYLCASKYGATNEKLFFGSGTQLSVL.

This clonotype has just a few counts. The CDR3 region has the DNA TGTGCCAGCAGTTTATTCCGTCTTGAAGCTTTCTTT. Translation gives CASSLFRLEAFF. V and J are TRBV12-3 or TRBV12-4 and TRBJ1-1; no reliable D call. V gave up 2 bases and J gave up 7 bases, with 8 bases separating them. This CDR3 comprises 12 residues.

This clonotype was recorded once. The chain carries TRBV20-1 and TRBJ2-2; 11 nucleotides align to TRBD2. Germline loops: CDR1 DFQATT, CDR2 SNEGSKA (reference sequence). V lost 0 bases, J lost 9 bases, and 6 bases stayed unmatched. The length of the CDR3 is 15 residues. CDR3 in amino acids: CSARDSGGGVRELFF. In nucleotides, the CDR3 is TGCAGTGCTAGAGATAGCGGGGGGGGAGTCAGGGAGCTGTTTTTT.

This sequence joins TRBV18 and TRBJ1-4; D gene unclear. CDR1 and CDR2 from the germline V gene are KGHSH and LQKENI. Trimming removed 2 bases at V and 12 bases at J, with 19 bases between. The CDR3 extends over 15 amino acids. CDR3 sequence: CASSPTEPLGRQLFF. The CDR3 DNA reads as TGTGCCAGCTCACCAACCGAGCCTCTAGGACGACAACTGTTTTTT.

There are a few counts of this clonotype. V gene TRBV18 combines with J gene TRBJ2-6, with D perhaps matching TRBD1 (5 bases). The CDR3 has 15 residues. The germline V gene has CDR1 KGHSH and CDR2 LQKENI. With 3 bases removed from V and 0 bases from J, the gap between germline ends came to 6 bases. The CDR3: CASSPTGSGANVLTF. Written as DNA, the CDR3 is TGTGCCAGCTCACCTACAGGCTCTGGGGCCAACGTCCTGACTTTC.

This clonotype came up a few times. The chain joins TRBV7-9 to TRBJ1-1, with 7 bases aligning to TRBD1. V shed 1 base, J shed 2 bases, and the junction held 7 bases outside the gene matches. CDR1 and CDR2 from the germline V gene are SEHNR and FQNEAQ (reference sequence). The CDR3 is 16 residues long. This chain's CDR3 is CASSLGRGQTNTEAFF. The CDR3 nucleotides are TGTGCCAGCAGCTTAGGGAGGGGACAGACCAACACTGAAGCTTTCTTT. Filled out from reference TRBV7-9 and TRBJ1-1, the complete variable domain reads DTGVSQNPRHKITKRGQNVTFRCDPISEHNRLYWYRQTLGQGPEFLTYFQNEAQLEKSRLLSDRFSAERPKGSFSTLEIQRTEQGDSAMYLCASSLGRGQTNTEAFFGQGTRLTVV.

This clonotype was seen a handful of times. The gene calls are TRBV15 and TRBJ2-7; D uncertain. Germline values: CDR1 LNHNV, CDR2 YYDKDF (reference sequence). This CDR3 has 13 residues. V lost 0 bases and J 3 bases, leaving 6 bases between the germline ends. The CDR3 nucleotides read TGTGCCACCAGCAGAGAGGGGAACTACGAGCAGTACTTC. Amino acid sequence: CATSREGNYEQYF.

This clonotype occurred many times. The chain is built from TRBV12-3 or TRBV12-4 and TRBJ2-3; 8 bases agree with TRBD1. This CDR3 has 14 amino acids. With 3 bases clipped from V and 5 bases from J, the junction kept 4 bases outside the gene matches. CDR3 sequence (DNA): TGTGCCAGCAGTTTTTATACAGGGGGAGATACGCAGTATTTT. The encoded protein is CASSFYTGGDTQYF.

A few counts support this clonotype. The chain recombines TRBV7-2 with TRBJ2-7; D is unclear. CDR3 length: 12 amino acids. Deletions cut 5 bases from V and 9 bases from J, with 14 bases between. Germline loops: CDR1 SGHTA, CDR2 FQGNSA. The CDR3 loop reads CASSATPWGQYF. The CDR3 DNA sequence: TGTGCCAGCAGCGCGACGCCATGGGGGCAGTACTTC.